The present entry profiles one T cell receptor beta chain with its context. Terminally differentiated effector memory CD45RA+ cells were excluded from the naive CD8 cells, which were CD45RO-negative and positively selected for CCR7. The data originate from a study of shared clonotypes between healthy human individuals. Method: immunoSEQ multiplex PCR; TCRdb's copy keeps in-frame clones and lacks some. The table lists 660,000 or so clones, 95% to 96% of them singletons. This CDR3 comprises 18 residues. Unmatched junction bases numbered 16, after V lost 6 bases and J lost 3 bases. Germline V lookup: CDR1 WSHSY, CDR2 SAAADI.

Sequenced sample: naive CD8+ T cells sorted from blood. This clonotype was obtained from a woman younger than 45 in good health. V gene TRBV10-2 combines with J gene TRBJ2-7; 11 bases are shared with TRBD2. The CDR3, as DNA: TGCGCCAGCAGCTCACTACTAATGACTAGCGGGATTAACTACGAGCAGTACTTC. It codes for CASSSLLMTSGINYEQYF.